The 16 T cell receptor beta chains below were found in one sample sequenced in a study of response to subunit inactivated influenza vaccine. TCRdb independently ran MiXCR on the RT-PCR reads; one entry per CDR3 protein. The data hold about 650,000 distinct CDR3 sequences, with around 16% observed a single time. The input for sequencing was PBMCs from blood, taken approximately 12 days after vaccination. These receptors were collected from a man between 50 and 59 years old who received an inactivated influenza vaccine.

This clonotype turned up a few times. This sequence joins TRBV3-1 and TRBJ2-3, with D perhaps matching TRBD1 or TRBD2 (5 bases each). With 3 bases removed from V and 0 bases from J, the gap between germline ends came to 13 bases. Germline values: CDR1 LGHDT, CDR2 YNNKEL (reference sequence). This CDR3 comprises 16 residues. Here the CDR3 reads CASSQTGTSSTDTQYF. The DNA of the CDR3 is TGTGCCAGCAGCCAGACGGGGACCTCTAGCACAGATACGCAGTATTTT.

This clonotype came up a few times. The rearrangement uses TRBV4-2 and TRBJ2-7; 7 nucleotides match TRBD2. The CDR3 length is 15 residues. The V segment lost 0 bases and the J segment 3 bases; nucleotides outside the gene matches: 5. From germline, CDR1 is LGHNA and CDR2 YNFKEQ. The CDR3 reads CASSQEAGANYEQYF. In DNA, the CDR3 is TGTGCCAGCAGCCAAGAGGCGGGAGCAAACTACGAGCAGTACTTC.

There are a few counts of this clonotype. V and J are TRBV20-1 and TRBJ2-7; D gene ambiguous. Trimming stripped 0 bases from V and 4 bases from J, with 16 bases between. The germline V gene has CDR1 DFQATT and CDR2 SNEGSKA (reference sequence). CDR3 length: 15 amino acids. The chain's CDR3 is CSARDRLKGEYEQYF. The CDR3 DNA is TGCAGTGCTAGAGATCGTCTGAAAGGCGAATACGAGCAGTACTTC.

DNA of the CDR3: TGTGCCAGCAGCTTGGCGGGGTCTGACAATGAGCAGTTCTTC. Its protein product is CASSLAGSDNEQFF. The J gene is TRBJ2-1, the V gene TRBV7-6, with D tentatively TRBD2 (6 bases). V lost 3 bases and J lost 5, with 11 bases in between. CDR1 and CDR2 (germline): SGHVS, FNYEAQ. The CDR3 consists of 14 residues.

The chain uses TRBV11-2 and TRBJ2-5; 13 nucleotides line up with TRBD2. CDR1 is SGHAT and CDR2 is FQNNGV in the germline V gene. This CDR3 has 15 residues. With 6 bases clipped from V and 1 base from J, the junction kept 2 bases outside the gene matches. CDR3: CASRRLAGGQETQYF. The CDR3 bases are TGTGCCAGCAGGAGACTAGCGGGGGGCCAAGAGACCCAGTACTTC.

A few counts support this clonotype. The chain has TRBV5-1 and TRBJ2-5, with D unresolved. CDR1 and CDR2 (germline): SGHRS, YFSETQ. Trimming stripped 0 bases from V and 4 bases from J, with 7 bases between. The CDR3 contains 13 residues. The CDR3 DNA sequence: TGCGCCAGCAGCTTGGATCTCGCAGAGACCCAGTACTTC. It codes for CASSLDLAETQYF.

This clonotype was found many times. The V gene is TRBV7-9, the J gene TRBJ2-3, with D possibly TRBD2 on 6 matching bases. Looked up from germline, CDR1 is SEHNR and CDR2 is FQNEAQ (reference sequence). The CDR3 covers 13 residues. V gave up 5 bases and J gave up 1 base, with 7 bases separating them. The CDR3 loop reads CASSRRGTDTQYF. CDR3 nucleotide sequence: TGTGCCAGCAGCAGGAGGGGCACAGATACGCAGTATTTT.

This sequence joins TRBV2 and TRBJ2-1, with 11 nucleotides matching TRBD2. The CDR3 is 14 amino acids. Germline V CDR1 and CDR2: SNHLY, FYNNEI. J gave up 10 bases and V 10 bases, and 12 bases lay outside the gene matches. CDR3 sequence reads: CATREERLAGEQFF. CDR3 nucleotides: TGTGCCACCCGAGAGGAGAGACTAGCGGGAGAGCAGTTCTTC.

This clonotype was seen more than once but under ten times. The gene calls are TRBV14 and TRBJ2-2; 9 bases fit TRBD1. This CDR3 spans 18 amino acids. Germline V gene lookup returns CDR1 SGHDN and CDR2 FVKESK. Trimming removed 2 bases from V and 3 bases from J; junction bases left unmatched: 10. In DNA, the CDR3 is TGTGCCAGCAGCCAACCGCCGGGACAGGGACTACACACCGGGGAGCTGTTTTTT. Its translation is CASSQPPGQGLHTGELFF.

The chain couples TRBV7-2 to TRBJ2-2; D remains ambiguous. The V and J ends lost 1 base and 3 bases respectively, with 12 bases between them. The CDR3 contains 16 residues. The germline gives CDR1 SGHTA, CDR2 FQGNSA. The CDR3 is CASSLESRADTGELFF. The DNA of the CDR3 is TGTGCCAGCAGCTTAGAATCTAGGGCGGACACCGGGGAGCTGTTTTTT.

The rearrangement links TRBV4-1 to TRBJ2-5; 7 positions match TRBD1. Germline V gene sequence: CDR1 MGHRA, CDR2 YSYEKL. The ends lost 4 bases at V and 4 bases at J; junction bases unmatched: 9. CDR3 length: 15 amino acids. The CDR3 region has the DNA TGCGCCAGCAGCCGATCCGGGACAGTCCTAGAGACCCAGTACTTC. This gives the protein CASSRSGTVLETQYF.

This chain uses TRBV28 with TRBJ1-4, with 8 bases matching TRBD1. The ends lost 4 bases at V and 16 bases at J; junction bases unmatched: 20. Germline assignment: CDR1 MDHEN and CDR2 SYDVKM. The length of the CDR3 is 16 residues. The CDR3 sequence is CASSSPTTGVGSLRFF. The CDR3 DNA is TGTGCCAGCAGTTCTCCAACGACAGGGGTGGGTTCTTTGAGGTTTTTT. The variable domain in full, completed from reference TRBV28 and TRBJ1-4, reads DVKVTQSSRYLVKRTGEKVFLECVQDMDHENMFWYRQDPGLGLRLIYFSYDVKMKEKGDIPEGYSVSREKKERFSLILESASTNQTSMYLCASSSPTTGVGSLRFFGSGTQLSVL.

This clonotype is a singleton in its sample. The rearrangement uses TRBV20-1 and TRBJ1-4; the D gene is possibly TRBD1 (5 bases). The germline gives CDR1 DFQATT, CDR2 SNEGSKA (reference sequence). Trimming took 3 bases from V and 8 from J, leaving 16 bases between them. CDR3 length: 14 amino acids. In DNA, the CDR3 is TGCAGTGCTAGGACAACCGACGGGGGGGAAAAACTGTTTTTT. It yields the protein CSARTTDGGEKLFF.

This clonotype has only a few counts. The V call is TRBV11-2, the J call TRBJ2-2; 10 bases are shared with TRBD1. CDR1 SGHAT and CDR2 FQNNGV come from the germline V gene. The length of the CDR3 is 14 residues. The V segment lost 1 base and the J segment 8 bases; nucleotides outside the gene matches: 1. The CDR3 spells CASSLGQGAGELFF. For the CDR3, the DNA is TGTGCCAGCAGCTTAGGACAGGGGGCAGGGGAGCTGTTTTTT.

The table lists this clonotype with a few counts. The gene calls are TRBV5-5 and TRBJ2-6; the D is unclear. Looked up from germline, CDR1 is SGHKS and CDR2 is YYEKEE (reference sequence). The CDR3 contains 17 residues. V lost 3 bases and J 2 bases, leaving 15 bases between the germline ends. This CDR3 reads CASSWTFGRPGANVLTF. As DNA, the CDR3 is TGTGCCAGCAGCTGGACCTTTGGCCGCCCTGGGGCCAACGTCCTGACTTTC.

This clonotype turned up a few times. The chain recombines TRBV19 with TRBJ2-4, with D possibly being TRBD1 or TRBD2 (6 bases each). Trimming removed 6 bases from V and 0 bases from J, with 18 bases in between. The CDR3 runs 17 residues. Germline V gene data show CDR1 as LNHDA and CDR2 as SQIVND (reference sequence). CDR3 residues: CASRPITGAGAKNIQYF. The CDR3 region has the DNA TGTGCCAGTAGACCCATTACGGGGGCCGGAGCCAAAAACATTCAGTACTTC.